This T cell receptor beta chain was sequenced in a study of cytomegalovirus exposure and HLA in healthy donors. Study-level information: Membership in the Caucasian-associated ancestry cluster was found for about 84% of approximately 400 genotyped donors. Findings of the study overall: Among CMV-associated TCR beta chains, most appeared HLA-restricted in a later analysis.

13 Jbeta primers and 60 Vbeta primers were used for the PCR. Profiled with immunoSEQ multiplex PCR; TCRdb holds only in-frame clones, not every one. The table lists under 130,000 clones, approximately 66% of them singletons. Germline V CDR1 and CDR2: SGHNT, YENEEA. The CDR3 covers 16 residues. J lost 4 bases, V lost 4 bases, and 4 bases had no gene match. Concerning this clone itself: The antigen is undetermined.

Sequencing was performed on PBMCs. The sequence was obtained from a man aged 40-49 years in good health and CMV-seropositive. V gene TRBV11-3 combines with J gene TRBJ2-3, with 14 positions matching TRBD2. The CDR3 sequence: CASSSRLAGGADTQYF. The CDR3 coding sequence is TGTGCCAGCAGCTCCCGACTAGCGGGAGGGGCAGATACGCAGTATTTT. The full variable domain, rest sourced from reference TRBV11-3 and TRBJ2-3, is EAGVVQSPRYKIIEKKQPVAFWCNPISGHNTLYWYLQNLGQGPELLIRYENEEAVDDSQLPKDRFSAERLKGVDSTLKIQPAELGDSAVYLCASSSRLAGGADTQYFGPGTRLTVL.